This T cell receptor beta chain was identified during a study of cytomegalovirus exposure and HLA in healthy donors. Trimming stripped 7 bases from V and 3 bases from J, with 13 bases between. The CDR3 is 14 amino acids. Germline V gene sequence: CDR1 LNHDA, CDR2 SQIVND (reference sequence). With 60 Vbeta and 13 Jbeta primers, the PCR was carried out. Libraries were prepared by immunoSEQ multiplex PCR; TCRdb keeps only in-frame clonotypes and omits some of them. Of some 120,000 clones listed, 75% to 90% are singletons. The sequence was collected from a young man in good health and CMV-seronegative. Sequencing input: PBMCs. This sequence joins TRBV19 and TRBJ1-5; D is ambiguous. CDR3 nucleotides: TGTGCCAGTACCCCGCGGCCGATCAATCAGCCCCAGCATTTT. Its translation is CASTPRPINQPQHF.